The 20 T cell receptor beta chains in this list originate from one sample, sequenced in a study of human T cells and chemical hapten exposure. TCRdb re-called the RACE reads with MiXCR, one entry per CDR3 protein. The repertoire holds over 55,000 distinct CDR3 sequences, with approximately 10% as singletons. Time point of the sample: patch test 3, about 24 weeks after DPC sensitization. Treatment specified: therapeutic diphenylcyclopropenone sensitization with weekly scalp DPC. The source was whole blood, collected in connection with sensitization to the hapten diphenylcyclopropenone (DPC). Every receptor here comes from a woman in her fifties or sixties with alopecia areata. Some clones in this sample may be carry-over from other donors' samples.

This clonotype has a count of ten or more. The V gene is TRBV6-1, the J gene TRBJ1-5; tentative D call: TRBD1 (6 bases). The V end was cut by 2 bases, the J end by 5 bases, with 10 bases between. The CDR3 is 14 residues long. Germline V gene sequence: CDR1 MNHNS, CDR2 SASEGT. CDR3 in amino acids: CASSETGMDQPQHF. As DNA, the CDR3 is TGTGCCAGCAGTGAAACAGGGATGGATCAGCCCCAGCATTTT.

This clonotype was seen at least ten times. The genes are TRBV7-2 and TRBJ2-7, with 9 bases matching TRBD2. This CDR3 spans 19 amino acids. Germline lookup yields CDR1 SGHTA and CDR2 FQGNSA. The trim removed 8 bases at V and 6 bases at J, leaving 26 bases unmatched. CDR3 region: CASARPKSARLAGSREQYF. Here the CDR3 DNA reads TGTGCCAGCGCTAGGCCAAAATCGGCCAGGCTAGCGGGGTCCCGCGAGCAGTACTTC.

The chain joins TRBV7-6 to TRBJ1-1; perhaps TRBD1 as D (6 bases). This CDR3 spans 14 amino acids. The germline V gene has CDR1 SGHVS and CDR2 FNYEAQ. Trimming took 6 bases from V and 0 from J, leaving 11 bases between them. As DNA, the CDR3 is TGTGCCAGCAGAAACACAGGGATGAACACTGAAGCTTTCTTT. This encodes CASRNTGMNTEAFF.

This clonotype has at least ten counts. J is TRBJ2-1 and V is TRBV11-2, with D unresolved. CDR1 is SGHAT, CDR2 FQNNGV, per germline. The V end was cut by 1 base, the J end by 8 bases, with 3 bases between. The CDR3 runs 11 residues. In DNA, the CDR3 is TGTGCCAGCAGCTTAGCCCATGAGCAGTTCTTC. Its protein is CASSLAHEQFF.

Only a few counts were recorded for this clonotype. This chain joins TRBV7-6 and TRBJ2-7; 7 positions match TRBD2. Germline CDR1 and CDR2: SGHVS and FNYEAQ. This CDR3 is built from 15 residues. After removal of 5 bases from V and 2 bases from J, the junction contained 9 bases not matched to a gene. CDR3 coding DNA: TGTGCCAGCAGCCCAAGGTCGGGGGGTGCCTACGAGCAGTACTTC. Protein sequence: CASSPRSGGAYEQYF.

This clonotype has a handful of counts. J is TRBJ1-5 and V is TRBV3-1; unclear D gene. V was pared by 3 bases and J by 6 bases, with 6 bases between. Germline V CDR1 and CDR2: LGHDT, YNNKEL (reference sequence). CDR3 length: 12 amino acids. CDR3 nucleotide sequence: TGTGCCAGCAGCCACGATGGTCAGCCCCAGCATTTT. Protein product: CASSHDGQPQHF. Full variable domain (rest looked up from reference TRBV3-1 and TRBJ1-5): DTAVSQTPKYLVTQMGNDKSIKCEQNLGHDTMYWYKQDSKKFLKIMFSYNNKELIINETVPNRFSPKSPDKAHLNLHINSLELGDSAVYFCASSHDGQPQHFGDGTRLSIL.

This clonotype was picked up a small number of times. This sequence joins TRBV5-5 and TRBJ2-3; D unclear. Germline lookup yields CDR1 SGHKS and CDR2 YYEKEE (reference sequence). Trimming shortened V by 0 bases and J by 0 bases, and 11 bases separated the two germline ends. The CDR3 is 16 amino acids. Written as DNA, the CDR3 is TGTGCCAGCAGCTTGGCGGGCAGGACCAGCACAGATACGCAGTATTTT. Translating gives CASSLAGRTSTDTQYF. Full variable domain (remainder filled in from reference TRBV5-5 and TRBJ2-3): DAGVTQSPTHLIKTRGQQVTLRCSPISGHKSVSWYQQVLGQGPQFIFQYYEKEERGRGNFPDRFSARQFPNYSSELNVNALLLGDSALYLCASSLAGRTSTDTQYFGPGTRLTVL.

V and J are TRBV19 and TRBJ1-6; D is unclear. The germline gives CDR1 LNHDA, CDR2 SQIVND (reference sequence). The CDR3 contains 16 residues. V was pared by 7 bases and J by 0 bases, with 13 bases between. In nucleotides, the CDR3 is TGTGCCAGTACTCCCCGAGATCACTCCTATAATTCACCCCTCCACTTT. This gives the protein CASTPRDHSYNSPLHF.

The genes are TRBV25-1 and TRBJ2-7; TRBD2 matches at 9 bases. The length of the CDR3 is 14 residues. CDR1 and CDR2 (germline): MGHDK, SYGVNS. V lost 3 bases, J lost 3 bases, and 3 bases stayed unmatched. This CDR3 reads CASSEAGGVYEQYF. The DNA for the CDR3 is TGTGCCAGCAGTGAGGCGGGGGGGGTCTACGAGCAGTACTTC.

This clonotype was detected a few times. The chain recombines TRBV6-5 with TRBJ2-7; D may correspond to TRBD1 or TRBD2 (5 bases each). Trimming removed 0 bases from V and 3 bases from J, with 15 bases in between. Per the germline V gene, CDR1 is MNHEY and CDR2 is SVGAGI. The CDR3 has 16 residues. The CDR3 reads CASSYSKYGAVYEQYF. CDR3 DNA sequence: TGTGCCAGCAGTTACTCGAAGTACGGGGCCGTCTACGAGCAGTACTTC.

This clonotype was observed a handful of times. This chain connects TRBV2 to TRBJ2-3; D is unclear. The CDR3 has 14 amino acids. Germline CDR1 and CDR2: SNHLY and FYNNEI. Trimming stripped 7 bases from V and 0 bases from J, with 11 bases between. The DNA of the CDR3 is TGTGCCAGCAACCTAGTATATAGCACAGATACGCAGTATTTT. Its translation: CASNLVYSTDTQYF.

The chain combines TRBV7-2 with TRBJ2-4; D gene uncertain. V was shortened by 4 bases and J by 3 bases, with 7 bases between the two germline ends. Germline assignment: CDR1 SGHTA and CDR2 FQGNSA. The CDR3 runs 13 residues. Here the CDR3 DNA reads TGTGCCAGCAGCTCCTTAGACAAAAACATTCAGTACTTC. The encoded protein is CASSSLDKNIQYF.

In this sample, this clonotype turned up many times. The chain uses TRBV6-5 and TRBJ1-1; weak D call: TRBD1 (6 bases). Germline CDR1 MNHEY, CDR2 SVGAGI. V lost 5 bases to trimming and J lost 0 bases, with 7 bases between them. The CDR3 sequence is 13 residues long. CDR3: CASSRQVNTEAFF. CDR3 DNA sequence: TGTGCCAGCAGTCGACAGGTGAACACTGAAGCTTTCTTT.

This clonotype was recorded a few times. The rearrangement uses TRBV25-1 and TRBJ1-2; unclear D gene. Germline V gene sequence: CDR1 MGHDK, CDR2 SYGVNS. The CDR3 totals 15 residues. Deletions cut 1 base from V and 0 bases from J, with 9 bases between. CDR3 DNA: TGTGCCAGCAGTGAATTGAGCGGAGCTAACTATGGCTACACCTTC. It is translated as CASSELSGANYGYTF.

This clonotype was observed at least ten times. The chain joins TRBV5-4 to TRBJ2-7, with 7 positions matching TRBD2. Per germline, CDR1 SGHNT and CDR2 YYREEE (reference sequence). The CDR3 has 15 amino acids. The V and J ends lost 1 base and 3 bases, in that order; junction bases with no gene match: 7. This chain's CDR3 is CASSLRAGASYEQYF. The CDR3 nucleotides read TGTGCCAGCAGCTTGCGGGCGGGAGCCAGCTACGAGCAGTACTTC.

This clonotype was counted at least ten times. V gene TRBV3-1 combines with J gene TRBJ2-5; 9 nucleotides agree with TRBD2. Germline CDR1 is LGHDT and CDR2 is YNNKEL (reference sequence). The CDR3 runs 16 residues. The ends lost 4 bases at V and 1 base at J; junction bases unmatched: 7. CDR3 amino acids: CASSLRGLAPQETQYF. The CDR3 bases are TGTGCCAGCAGCCTGAGAGGACTAGCGCCCCAAGAGACCCAGTACTTC.

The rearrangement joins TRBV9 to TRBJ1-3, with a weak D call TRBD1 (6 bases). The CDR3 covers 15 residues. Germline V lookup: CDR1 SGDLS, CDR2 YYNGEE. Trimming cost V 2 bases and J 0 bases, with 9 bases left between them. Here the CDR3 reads CASSVQGSSGNTIYF. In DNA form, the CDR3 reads TGTGCCAGCAGCGTCCAGGGGAGCTCTGGAAACACCATATATTTT.

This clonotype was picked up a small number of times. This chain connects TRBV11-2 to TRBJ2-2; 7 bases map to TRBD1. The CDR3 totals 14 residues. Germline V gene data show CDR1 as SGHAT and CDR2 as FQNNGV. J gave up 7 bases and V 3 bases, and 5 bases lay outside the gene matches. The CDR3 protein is CASSFEGAGGELFF. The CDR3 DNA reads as TGTGCCAGCAGCTTTGAGGGGGCGGGCGGGGAGCTGTTTTTT.

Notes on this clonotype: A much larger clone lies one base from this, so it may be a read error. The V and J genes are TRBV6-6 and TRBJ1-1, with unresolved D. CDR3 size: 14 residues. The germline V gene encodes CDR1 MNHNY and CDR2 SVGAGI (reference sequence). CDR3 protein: CANSPRGSNTEAFF. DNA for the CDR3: TGTGCCAACAGTCCCCGGGGTTCGAACACTGAAGCTTTCTTT.

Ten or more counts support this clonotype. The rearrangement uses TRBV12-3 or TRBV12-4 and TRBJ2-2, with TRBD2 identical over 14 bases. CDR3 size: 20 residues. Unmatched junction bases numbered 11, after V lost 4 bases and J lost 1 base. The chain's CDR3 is CASSSNAGTSGGRNTGELFF. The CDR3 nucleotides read TGTGCCAGCAGTTCAAACGCCGGGACTAGCGGGGGCCGGAACACCGGGGAGCTGTTTTTT.